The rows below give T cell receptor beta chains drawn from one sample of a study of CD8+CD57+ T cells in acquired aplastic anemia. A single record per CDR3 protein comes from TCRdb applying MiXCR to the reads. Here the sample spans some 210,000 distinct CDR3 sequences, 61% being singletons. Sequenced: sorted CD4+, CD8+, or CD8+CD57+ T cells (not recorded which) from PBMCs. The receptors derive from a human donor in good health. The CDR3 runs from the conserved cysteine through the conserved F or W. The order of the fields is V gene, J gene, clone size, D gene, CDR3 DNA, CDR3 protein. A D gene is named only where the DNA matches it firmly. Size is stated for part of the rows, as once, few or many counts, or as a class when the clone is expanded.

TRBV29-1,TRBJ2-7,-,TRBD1,TGCAGCACAGGGGACCATTCCGAGCAGTACTTC,CSTGDHSEQYF
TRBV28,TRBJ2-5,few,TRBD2,TGTGCCAGCAGTTTGGGAGGGACTAGCGGGAGGGAGTACCAAGAGACCCAGTACTTC,CASSLGGTSGREYQETQYF
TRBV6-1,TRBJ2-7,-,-,TGTGCCAGCAGTGGAGCGGGCAGAAGGTACGAGCAGTACTTC,CASSGAGRRYEQYF
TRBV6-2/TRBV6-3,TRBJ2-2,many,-,TGTGCCAGCAGTTACGGGACTGAGACCACCGGGGAGCTGTTTTTT,CASSYGTETTGELFF
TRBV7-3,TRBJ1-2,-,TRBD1,TGTGCCAGCTCACTAGACAGGGGGGCCTCTCCTAACTATGGCTACACCTTC,CASSLDRGASPNYGYTF
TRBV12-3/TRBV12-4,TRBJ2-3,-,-,TGTGCCAGCAGTCGTCGACAGTCGTTGGATACGCAGTATTTT,CASSRRQSLDTQYF
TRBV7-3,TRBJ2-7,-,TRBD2,TGTGCCAGCAGCTTAACAAAACTAGCGGGTTACGAGCAGTACTTC,CASSLTKLAGYEQYF
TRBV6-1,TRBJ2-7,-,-,TGTGCCACCGTCGAGGGACATCGGCCCGGCCAGCAGTACTTC,CATVEGHRPGQQYF
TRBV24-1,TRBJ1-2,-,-,TGTGCCACCAGTGATCGGACAGCGGCCTATGGCTACACCTTC,CATSDRTAAYGYTF
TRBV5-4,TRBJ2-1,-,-,TGTGCCAGCAGCTTTGGGGCAGGGCCCTACAATGAGCAGTTCTTC,CASSFGAGPYNEQFF
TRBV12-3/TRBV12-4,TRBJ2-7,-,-,TGTGCCAGCAGCTCCGTATACAGGGAGAACGAGCAGTACTTC,CASSSVYRENEQYF
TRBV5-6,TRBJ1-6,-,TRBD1,TGTGCCAGTAGTCCCTCCATCAGGGGGTTTGATAATTCACCCCTCCACTTT,CASSPSIRGFDNSPLHF
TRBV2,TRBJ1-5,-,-,TGTGCCAGCAGTGGGCCCTGGGGTAATCAGCCCCAGCATTTT,CASSGPWGNQPQHF
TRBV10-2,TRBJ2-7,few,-,TGCGCCAGCAGTGAGGTTTTCGAGCAGTACTTC,CASSEVFEQYF
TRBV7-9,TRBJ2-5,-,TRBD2,TGTGCCAGCAGCGAGGCGACTAGCGGGAGTGGAGAGACCCAGTACTTC,CASSEATSGSGETQYF
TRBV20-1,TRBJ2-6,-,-,TGCAGTGCTACAGGGTCCTCTGGGGCCAACGTCCTGACTTTC,CSATGSSGANVLTF
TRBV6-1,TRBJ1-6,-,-,TGTGCCAGCGGGGACTCCGCGGGCAGTTCAAATTCACCCCTCCACTTT,CASGDSAGSSNSPLHF
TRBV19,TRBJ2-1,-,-,TGTGCCAGTACCGTCGGGAGTATCTACAATGAGCAGTTCTTC,CASTVGSIYNEQFF
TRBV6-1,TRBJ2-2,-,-,TGTGCCAGCATTGGGGGGTACACCGGGGAGCTGTTTTTT,CASIGGYTGELFF
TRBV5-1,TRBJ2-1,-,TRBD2,TGCGCCAGCAGCTTAGCGGGAGGGTCCAAGGAGCAGTTCTTC,CASSLAGGSKEQFF
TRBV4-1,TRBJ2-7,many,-,TGCGCCAGCAGCCAAGTGATGGAACTTTCGTACGAGCAGTACTTC,CASSQVMELSYEQYF
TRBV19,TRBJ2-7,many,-,TGTGCCAGTAGTATCGCCATCGACTCCTACGAGCAGTACTTC,CASSIAIDSYEQYF
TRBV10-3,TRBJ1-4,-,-,TGTGCCATCCGGGAGGGACGTGAGGAAAAACTGTTTTTT,CAIREGREEKLFF
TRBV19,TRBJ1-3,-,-,TGTGCCAGTAGTATCTTGGACTCTGGAAACACCATATATTTT,CASSILDSGNTIYF
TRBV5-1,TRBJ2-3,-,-,TGCGCCAGCAGCTTATCTAATTATCCTACGCAGTATTTT,CASSLSNYPTQYF
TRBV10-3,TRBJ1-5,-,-,TGTGCCATCAGTGATCTGGCGGGGATCGCAAATCAGCCCCAGCATTTT,CAISDLAGIANQPQHF
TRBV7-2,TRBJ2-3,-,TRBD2,TGTGCCAGCAGCTCGGGGGGAGTAGATACGCAGTATTTT,CASSSGGVDTQYF
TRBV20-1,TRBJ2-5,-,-,TGCAGTGCTAGAGATCGGTGGGTTCGAGAGACCCAGTACTTC,CSARDRWVRETQYF
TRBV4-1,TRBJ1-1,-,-,TGCGCCAGCAGCCAAGTGCTAGCGGGAGATGCGAACACTGAAGCTTTCTTT,CASSQVLAGDANTEAFF
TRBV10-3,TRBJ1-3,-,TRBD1,TGTGCCATCACCTCTCGGACAGGGGAAACCGGAGACACCATATATTTT,CAITSRTGETGDTIYF
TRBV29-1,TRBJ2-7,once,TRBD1,TGCAGCGTGGTAGCCGGGACAGGGGTGTACGAGCAGTACTTC,CSVVAGTGVYEQYF
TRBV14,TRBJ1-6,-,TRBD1,TGTGCCAGCAGCACCGGGACAGGCGGCCCTTCACCCCTCCACTTT,CASSTGTGGPSPLHF
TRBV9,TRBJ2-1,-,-,TGTGCCAGCAACGGGAGAGACAGGGTCGATGAGCATTTCTTC,CASNGRDRVDEHFF
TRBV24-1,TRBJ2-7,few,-,TGTGCCACCAGCCAGGGGGGAAATTACGAGCAGTACTTC,CATSQGGNYEQYF
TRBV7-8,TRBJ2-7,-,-,-,CASSFYICSATTGMNEQYF
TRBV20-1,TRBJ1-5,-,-,TGCAGTGCCTTAAAGGAGGTACGGGGCAATCAGCCCCAGCATTTT,CSALKEVRGNQPQHF
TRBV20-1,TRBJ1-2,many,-,TGCAGTGCCACCCTCGGGGAGGGTTATGGCTACACCTTC,CSATLGEGYGYTF
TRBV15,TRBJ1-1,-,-,TGTGCCACCAGCAGGAGGGGCACGGCTGAAGCTTTCTTT,CATSRRGTAEAFF
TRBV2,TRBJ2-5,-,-,TGTGCCAGCGCGAGGGAGAGGCAAGAGACCCAGTACTTC,CASARERQETQYF
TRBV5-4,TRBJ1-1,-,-,TGTGCCAGCAGCCCAGGTAAGGGCGGCACTGAAGCTTTCTTT,CASSPGKGGTEAFF
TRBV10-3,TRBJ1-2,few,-,TGTGCCACTAGGACCGGGGGCTACACCTTC,CATRTGGYTF
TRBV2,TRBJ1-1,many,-,TGTGCCAGCAGGGATCACAAGAACACTGAAGCTTTCTTT,CASRDHKNTEAFF
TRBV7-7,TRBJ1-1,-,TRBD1,TGTGCCAGCTCCCGGACAGGGGCCCCTGAAGCCTTCTTT,CASSRTGAPEAFF